This T cell receptor (beta chain) stems from a study of regulatory T cells in long-lasting Graves disease. Described time point: newly diagnosed GD, antithyroid drugs for less than 3 months. From RNA extracted from PBMCs, the TCR library was made. The guidelines of the American Thyroid Association were the basis for diagnosing Graves' disease. With iRepertoire HTBI primers and Arm-PCR of CDR3 regions, TCR beta libraries were built. TCRdb ran MiXCR on the multiplex PCR reads and lists one entry per CDR3 protein. The table records about 460,000 distinct CDR3 sequences, 12% to 15% of them present only once. Study conclusions and caveats: Persistent disease exhibited a predilection for TRBV28, TRBJ1-2 and TRBJ2-5. Persistent Graves' disease cases displayed lower TCR diversity than newly diagnosed ones.

V was shortened by 0 bases and J by 9 bases, with 17 bases between the two germline ends. The CDR3 sequence is 15 residues long. CDR1 is SGHRS, CDR2 YFSETQ, per germline. Regarding this clonotype: What it recognizes is unknown.

These records were also assigned to another study, of T cells in Graves' hyperthyroidism and ophthalmopathy. This second study says: During a first-round RT-PCR of the TCR CDR3, the HTBI primer set was used.

The chain links TRBV5-1 to TRBJ2-3, with D possibly being TRBD2 (5 bases). The source was peripheral blood mononuclear cells (PBMCs), collected at new diagnosis, from a patient treated with antithyroid drugs. This TCR came from a woman aged 50 to 60 with Graves disease. Here the CDR3 reads CASSLGGLGIGTQYF. CDR3 coding DNA: TGCGCCAGCAGCTTGGGAGGGTTGGGGATCGGGACGCAGTATTTT.